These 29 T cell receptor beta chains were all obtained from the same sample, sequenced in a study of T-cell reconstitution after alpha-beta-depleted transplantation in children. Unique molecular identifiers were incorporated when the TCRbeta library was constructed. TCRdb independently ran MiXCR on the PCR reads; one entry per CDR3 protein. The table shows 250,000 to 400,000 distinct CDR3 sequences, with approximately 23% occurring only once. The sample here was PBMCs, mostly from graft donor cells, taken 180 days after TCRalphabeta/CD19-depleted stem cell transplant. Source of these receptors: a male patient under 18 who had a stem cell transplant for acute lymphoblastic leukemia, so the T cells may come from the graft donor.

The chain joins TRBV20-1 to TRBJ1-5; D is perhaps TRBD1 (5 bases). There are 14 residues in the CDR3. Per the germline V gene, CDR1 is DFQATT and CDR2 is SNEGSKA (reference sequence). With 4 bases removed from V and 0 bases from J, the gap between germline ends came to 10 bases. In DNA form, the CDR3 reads TGCAGTGCTACGACAGCCTATAGCAATCAGCCCCAGCATTTT. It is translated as CSATTAYSNQPQHF.

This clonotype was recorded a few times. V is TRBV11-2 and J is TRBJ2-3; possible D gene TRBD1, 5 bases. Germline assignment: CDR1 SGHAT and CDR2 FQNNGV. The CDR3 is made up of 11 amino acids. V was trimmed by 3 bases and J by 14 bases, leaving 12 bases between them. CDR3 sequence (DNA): TGTGCCAGCAGCTTTGGGGCCCAGTTGTATTTT. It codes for CASSFGAQLYF.

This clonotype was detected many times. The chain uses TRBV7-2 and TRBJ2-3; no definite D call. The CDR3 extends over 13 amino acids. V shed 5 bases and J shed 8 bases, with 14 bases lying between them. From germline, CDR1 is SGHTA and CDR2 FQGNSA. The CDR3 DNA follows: TGTGCCAGCAGCCCTGACTCACTTGGTACGCAGTATTTT. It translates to CASSPDSLGTQYF.

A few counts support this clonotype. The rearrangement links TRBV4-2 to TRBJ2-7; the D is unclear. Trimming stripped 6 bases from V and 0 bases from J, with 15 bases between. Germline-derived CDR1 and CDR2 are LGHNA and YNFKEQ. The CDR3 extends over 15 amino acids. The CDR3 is CASRKKGPSSYEQYF. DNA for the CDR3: TGTGCCAGCAGAAAGAAGGGCCCGAGCTCCTACGAGCAGTACTTC.

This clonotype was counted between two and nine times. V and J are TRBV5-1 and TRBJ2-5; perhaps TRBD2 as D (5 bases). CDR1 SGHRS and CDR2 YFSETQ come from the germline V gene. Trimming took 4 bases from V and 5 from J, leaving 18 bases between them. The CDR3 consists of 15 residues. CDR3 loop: CASSPGRQREETQYF. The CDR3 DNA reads TGCGCCAGCAGCCCTGGACGTCAAAGGGAGGAGACCCAGTACTTC.

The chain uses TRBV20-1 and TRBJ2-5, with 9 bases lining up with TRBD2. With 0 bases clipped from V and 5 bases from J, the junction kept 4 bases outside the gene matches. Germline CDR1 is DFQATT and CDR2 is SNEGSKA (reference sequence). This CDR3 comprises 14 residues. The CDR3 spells CSARDASGTETQYF. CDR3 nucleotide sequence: TGCAGTGCTAGAGATGCTAGCGGGACGGAGACCCAGTACTTC.

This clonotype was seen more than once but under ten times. The CDR3 sequence is CASSPRLAGAYEQYF. CDR3 coding DNA: TGCGCCAGCAGCCCGCGACTAGCGGGGGCCTACGAGCAGTACTTC. The rearrangement joins TRBV5-1 to TRBJ2-7; 12 bases line up with TRBD2. The junction had 4 bases not matched to a gene; V was cut back by 4 bases and J by 2 bases. CDR3 length equals 15 residues. The V gene's germline CDR1 is SGHRS and CDR2 YFSETQ.

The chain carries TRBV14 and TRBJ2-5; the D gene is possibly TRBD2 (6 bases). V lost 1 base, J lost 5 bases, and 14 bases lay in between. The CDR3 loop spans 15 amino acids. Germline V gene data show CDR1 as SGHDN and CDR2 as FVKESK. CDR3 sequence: CASSQVSGGSETQYF. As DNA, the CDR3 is TGTGCCAGCAGCCAAGTTAGCGGAGGGTCGGAGACCCAGTACTTC.

The CDR3 DNA sequence: TGTGCCAGCAGTTTAGCAAGGACCATGAACACTGAAGCTTTCTTT. It codes for CASSLARTMNTEAFF. The rearrangement links TRBV27 to TRBJ1-1; D gene ambiguous. The germline V and J ends were trimmed by 2 bases and 0 bases, with 10 bases remaining between them. This CDR3 has 15 amino acids. Germline V gives CDR1 MNHEY, CDR2 SMNVEV (reference sequence).

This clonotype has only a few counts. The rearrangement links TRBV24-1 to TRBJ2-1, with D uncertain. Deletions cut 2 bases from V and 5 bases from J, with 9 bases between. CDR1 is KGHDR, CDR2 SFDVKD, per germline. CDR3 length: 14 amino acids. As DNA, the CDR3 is TGTGCCACCAGTGATTCGGGTAGCAACAATGAGCAGTTCTTC. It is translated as CATSDSGSNNEQFF.

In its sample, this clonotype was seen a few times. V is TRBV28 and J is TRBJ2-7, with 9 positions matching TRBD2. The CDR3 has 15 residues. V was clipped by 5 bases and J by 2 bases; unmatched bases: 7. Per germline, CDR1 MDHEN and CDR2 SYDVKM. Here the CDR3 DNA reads TGTGCCAGCAGTCGTAGCGGGAGACCCCCCTACGAGCAGTACTTC. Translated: CASSRSGRPPYEQYF.

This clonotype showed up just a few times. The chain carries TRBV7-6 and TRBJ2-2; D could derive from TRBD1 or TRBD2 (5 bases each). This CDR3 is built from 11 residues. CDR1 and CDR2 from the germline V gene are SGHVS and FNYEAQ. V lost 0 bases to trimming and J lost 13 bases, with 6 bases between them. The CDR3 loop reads CASSLAGTLFF. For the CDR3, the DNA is TGTGCCAGCAGCTTAGCCGGGACGCTGTTTTTT.

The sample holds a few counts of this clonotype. CDR3 region: CASSLVTEQYF. As DNA, the CDR3 is TGTGCCAGCAGTTTAGTGACCGAGCAGTACTTC. V usage is TRBV12-3 or TRBV12-4 and J usage is TRBJ2-7; no reliable D call. The V end was cut by 1 base, the J end by 6 bases, with 4 bases between. The CDR3 totals 11 residues.

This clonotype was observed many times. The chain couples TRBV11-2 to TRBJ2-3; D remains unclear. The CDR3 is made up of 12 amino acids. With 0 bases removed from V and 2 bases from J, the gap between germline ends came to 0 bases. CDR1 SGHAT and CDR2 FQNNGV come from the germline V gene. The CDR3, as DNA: TGTGCCAGCAGCTTAGACACAGATACGCAGTATTTT. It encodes CASSLDTDTQYF. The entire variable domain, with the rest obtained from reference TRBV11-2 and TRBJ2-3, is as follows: EAGVAQSPRYKIIEKRQSVAFWCNPISGHATLYWYQQILGQGPKLLIQFQNNGVVDDSQLPKDRFSAERLKGVDSTLKIQPAKLEDSAVYLCASSLDTDTQYFGPGTRLTVL.

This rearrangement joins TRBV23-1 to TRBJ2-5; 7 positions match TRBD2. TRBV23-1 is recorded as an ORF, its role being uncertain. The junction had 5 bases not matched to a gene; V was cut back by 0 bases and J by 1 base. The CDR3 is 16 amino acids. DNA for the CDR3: TGCGCCAGCAGTCAATCGGGGCCTAGCGGCCAAGAGACCCAGTACTTC. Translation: CASSQSGPSGQETQYF.

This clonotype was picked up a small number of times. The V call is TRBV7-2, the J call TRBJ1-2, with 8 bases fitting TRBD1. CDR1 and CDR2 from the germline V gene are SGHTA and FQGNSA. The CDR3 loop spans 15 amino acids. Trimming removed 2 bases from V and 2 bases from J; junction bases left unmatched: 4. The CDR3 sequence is CASSLPRTGNYGYTF. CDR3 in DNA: TGTGCCAGCAGCTTACCCCGGACAGGGAACTATGGCTACACCTTC.

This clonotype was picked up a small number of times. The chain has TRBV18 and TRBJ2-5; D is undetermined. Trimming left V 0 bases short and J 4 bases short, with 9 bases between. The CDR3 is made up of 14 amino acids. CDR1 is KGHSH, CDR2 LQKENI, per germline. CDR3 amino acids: CASSPPATRETQYF. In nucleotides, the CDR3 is TGTGCCAGCTCACCACCCGCGACGCGAGAGACCCAGTACTTC. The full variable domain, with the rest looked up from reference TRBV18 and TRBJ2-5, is NAGVMQNPRHLVRRRGQEARLRCSPMKGHSHVYWYRQLPEEGLKFMVYLQKENIIDESGMPKERFSAEFPKEGPSILRIQQVVRGDSAAYFCASSPPATRETQYFGPGTRLLVL.

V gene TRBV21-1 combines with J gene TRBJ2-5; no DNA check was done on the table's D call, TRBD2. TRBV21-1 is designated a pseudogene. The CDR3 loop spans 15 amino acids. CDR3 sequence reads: CASSTGTSVQETQYF. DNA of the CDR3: TGTGCCAGCAGCACCGGGACTAGCGTACAAGAGACCCAGTACTTC.

The CDR3 reads CASSYSRVTNEKLFF. In DNA form, the CDR3 reads TGTGCCAGCAGTTACTCCAGGGTGACTAATGAAAAACTGTTTTTT. This sequence joins TRBV6-5 and TRBJ1-4; possibly TRBD1 for D (5 bases). CDR1 and CDR2 from the germline V gene are MNHEY and SVGAGI. V was pared by 0 bases and J by 2 bases, with 7 bases between. CDR3 length: 15 amino acids.

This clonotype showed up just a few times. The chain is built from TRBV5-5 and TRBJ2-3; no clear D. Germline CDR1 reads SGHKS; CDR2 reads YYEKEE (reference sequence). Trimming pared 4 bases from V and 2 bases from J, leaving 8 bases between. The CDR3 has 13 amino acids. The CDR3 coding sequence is TGTGCCAGCAGCGGGCTTTCCACAGATACGCAGTATTTT. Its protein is CASSGLSTDTQYF. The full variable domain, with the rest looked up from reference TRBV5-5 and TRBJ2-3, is DAGVTQSPTHLIKTRGQQVTLRCSPISGHKSVSWYQQVLGQGPQFIFQYYEKEERGRGNFPDRFSARQFPNYSSELNVNALLLGDSALYLCASSGLSTDTQYFGPGTRLTVL.

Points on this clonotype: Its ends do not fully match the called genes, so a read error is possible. In DNA, the CDR3 is TGCGCCAGCAGCTTGAATGACGGTTTCGGCTACCCCTTC. Its protein product is CASSLNDGFGYPF. The gene calls are TRBV5-1 and TRBJ1-2; D unclear. The CDR3 has 13 residues. Germline loops: CDR1 SGHRS, CDR2 YFSETQ.

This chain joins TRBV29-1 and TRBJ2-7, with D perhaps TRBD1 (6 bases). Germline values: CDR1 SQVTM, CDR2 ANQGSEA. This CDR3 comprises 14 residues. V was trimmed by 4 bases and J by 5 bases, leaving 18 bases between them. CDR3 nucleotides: TGCAGCGTTGTGTCGACAGGTGGCGGCGACGAGCAGTACTTC. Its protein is CSVVSTGGGDEQYF.

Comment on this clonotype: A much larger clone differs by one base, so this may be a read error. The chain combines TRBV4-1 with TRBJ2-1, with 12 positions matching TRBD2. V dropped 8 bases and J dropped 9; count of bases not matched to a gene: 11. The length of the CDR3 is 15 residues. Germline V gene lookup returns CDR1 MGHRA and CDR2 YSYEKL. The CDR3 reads CASGLRTSGIREQFF. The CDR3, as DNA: TGCGCCAGCGGCCTACGGACTAGCGGGATACGTGAGCAGTTCTTC.

The CDR3 region is CSALTGEGNQPQHF. The DNA of the CDR3 is TGCAGTGCCCTGACAGGGGAGGGCAATCAGCCCCAGCATTTT. The chain joins TRBV20-1 to TRBJ1-5; 8 bases line up with TRBD1. Germline-derived CDR1 and CDR2 are DFQATT and SNEGSKA (reference sequence). J lost 2 bases, V lost 6 bases, and 6 bases had no gene match. The CDR3 runs 14 residues.

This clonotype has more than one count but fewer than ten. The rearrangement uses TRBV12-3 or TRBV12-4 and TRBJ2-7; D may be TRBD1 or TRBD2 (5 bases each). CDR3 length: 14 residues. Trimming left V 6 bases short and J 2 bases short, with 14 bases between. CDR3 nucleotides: TGTGCCAGCAGCCGGGACCAGGGCCCCTACGAGCAGTACTTC. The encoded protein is CASSRDQGPYEQYF.

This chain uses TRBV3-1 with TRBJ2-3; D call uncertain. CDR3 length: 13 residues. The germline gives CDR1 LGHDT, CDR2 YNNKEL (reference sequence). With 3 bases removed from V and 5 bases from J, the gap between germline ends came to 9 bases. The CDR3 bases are TGTGCCAGCAGCCAGATTCACGGAGATACGCAGTATTTT. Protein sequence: CASSQIHGDTQYF.

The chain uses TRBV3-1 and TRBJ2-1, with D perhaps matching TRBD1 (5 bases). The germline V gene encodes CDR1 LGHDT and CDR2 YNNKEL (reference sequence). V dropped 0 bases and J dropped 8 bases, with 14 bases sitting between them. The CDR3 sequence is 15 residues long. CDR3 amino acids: CASSQDWGWGDEQFF. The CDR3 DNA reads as TGTGCCAGCAGCCAAGATTGGGGTTGGGGCGATGAGCAGTTCTTC.

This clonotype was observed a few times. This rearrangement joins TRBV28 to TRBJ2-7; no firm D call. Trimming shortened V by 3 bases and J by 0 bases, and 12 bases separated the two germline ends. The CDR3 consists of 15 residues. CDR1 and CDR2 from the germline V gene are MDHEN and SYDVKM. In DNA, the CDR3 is TGTGCCAGCAGTTTGAGGCCGGTTTTCTCCTACGAGCAGTACTTC. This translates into CASSLRPVFSYEQYF.

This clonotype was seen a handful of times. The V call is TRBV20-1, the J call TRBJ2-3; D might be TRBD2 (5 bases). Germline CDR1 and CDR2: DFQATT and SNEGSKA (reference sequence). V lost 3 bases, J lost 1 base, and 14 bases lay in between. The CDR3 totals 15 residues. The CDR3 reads CSARLPGSRTDTQYF. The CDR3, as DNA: TGCAGTGCTAGGCTCCCGGGGAGTCGCACAGATACGCAGTATTTT.